The sequence of this T cell receptor (beta chain) was determined in a study of blood T cell dynamics during melanoma immunotherapy. A fixed DNA input of about 320 ng was used per bulk PBMC sample. Produced via immunoSEQ multiplex PCR; TCRdb's table is partial and in-frame only. Of over 15,000 clones in the sample, nearly 90% were seen once. There are 16 residues in the CDR3. Per the germline V gene, CDR1 is MGHRA and CDR2 is YSYEKL. Germline trimming cut 4 bases from V and 5 bases from J; bases unmatched to any gene: 8. To note about this clone: The target antigen is unknown.

General study results and limits: Disease-control patients' PBMC repertoires became either more clonal or more diverse at W3.

The time point was: week 3, after first cycle of checkpoint inhibitor. Disease control meant complete response, partial response or stable disease at 12 weeks. Patients with prior systemic cancer treatment, concomitant immunosuppressants, or other active malignancies were excluded. The sample here was blood, taken from a patient treated with checkpoint blockade. The chain is built from TRBV4-1 and TRBJ2-1, with 10 nucleotides matching TRBD2. The receptor was derived from a human donor with melanoma. CDR3 in amino acids: CASSPTSGRGNNEQFF. CDR3 bases: TGCGCCAGCAGCCCCACGAGCGGGAGGGGAAACAATGAGCAGTTCTTC.